This T cell receptor beta chain was found in a study of metastatic and nonmetastatic thyroid tumors. Prior to thyroid surgery, none of the patients had received any treatment. Germline loops: CDR1 GTSNPN, CDR2 SVGIG (reference sequence). The CDR3 sequence is 13 residues long. Using MiXCR, TCRdb re-called clones from the PCR reads. The sample has approximately 20,000 clones, about 20% seen once. This clone was seen only a few times. The target antigen is unknown. Mismatch with germline at one junction end may stem from a read error. General observations from the study: Benign nodules were reported to have significantly lower TCR beta diversity than malignant thyroid tumors, in blood and tumor.

The clonotype originates from a male donor with papillary thyroid cancer or a benign thyroid nodule (not recorded which). Some clones in this sample may be carry-over from other donors' samples. The sample taken for sequencing was tumor tissue. The chain links TRBV30 to TRBJ1-1, with D tentatively TRBD1 (6 bases). CDR3 DNA sequence: TGTGCCTGGAGTGTGGTCCAGGGGACTGAAGCTAACTTT. Its translation is CAWSVVQGTEANF.